Presented here are 26 T cell receptor beta chains from one specimen sequenced in a study of cytomegalovirus exposure and HLA in healthy donors. The PCR had 60 Vbeta and 13 Jbeta primers. Using immunoSEQ multiplex PCR, the repertoire was profiled, and TCRdb retains in-frame clones only, with some absent. The repertoire holds roughly 100,000 clones, with around 78% as singletons. Sequenced sample: PBMCs. These receptors were collected from a man aged 35-49 years in good health and CMV-seronegative.

V and J are TRBV19 and TRBJ1-2, with D perhaps TRBD1 (5 bases). V was trimmed by 8 bases and J by 3 bases, leaving 25 bases between them. This CDR3 has 17 amino acids. Looked up from germline, CDR1 is LNHDA and CDR2 is SQIVND (reference sequence). The CDR3 DNA follows: TGTGCCAGTTCCCAGGGATCCGAAGGGCATAACGACTATGGCTACACCTTC. Protein: CASSQGSEGHNDYGYTF.

There are a few counts of this clone. The chain employs TRBV7-2 and TRBJ1-1, with a weak D call TRBD1 (5 bases). The germline gives CDR1 SGHTA, CDR2 FQGNSA. The CDR3 has 13 residues. Trimming shortened V by 5 bases and J by 1 base, and 8 bases separated the two germline ends. The CDR3 protein is CASSPTANTEAFF. The CDR3 bases are TGTGCCAGCAGCCCGACAGCGAACACTGAAGCTTTCTTT.

The chain combines TRBV7-3 with TRBJ2-4; TRBD1 matches 7 bases. The CDR3 contains 14 residues. Germline CDR1 and CDR2: SGHTA and FQGTGA. Unmatched junction bases numbered 7, after V lost 4 bases and J lost 7 bases. The DNA for the CDR3 is TGTGCCAGCAGCTCGCGGACAGGCGGCAACATTCAGTACTTC. It codes for CASSSRTGGNIQYF.

The chain combines TRBV6-4 with TRBJ1-1, with D perhaps TRBD1 (6 bases). The CDR3 has 15 amino acids. From germline, CDR1 is MRHNA and CDR2 SNTAGT. Trimming left V 6 bases short and J 3 bases short, with 17 bases between. CDR3 amino acids: CASSRIGGAHTEAFF. Here the CDR3 DNA reads TGTGCCAGCAGCCGGATAGGGGGGGCACACACTGAAGCTTTCTTT.

This chain connects TRBV19 to TRBJ1-5; 10 bases are a match to TRBD1. The CDR3 loop spans 15 amino acids. J was trimmed by 0 bases and V by 8 bases; bases with no gene match: 4. CDR1 and CDR2 from the germline V gene are LNHDA and SQIVND (reference sequence). CDR3 bases: TGTGCCAGTGGGACAGGGGAATATAGCAATCAGCCCCAGCATTTT. Its translation is CASGTGEYSNQPQHF.

The chain uses TRBV6-5 and TRBJ1-1; TRBD1 matches at 7 bases. Germline-derived CDR1 and CDR2 are MNHEY and SVGAGI. V was pared by 5 bases and J by 1 base, with 7 bases of the junction left unmatched. The CDR3 is 15 residues long. CDR3 nucleotides: TGTGCCAGCAGTACCGCACAGGGGCCGAACACTGAAGCTTTCTTT. Translating gives CASSTAQGPNTEAFF.

The table lists this clone with a few counts. The chain combines TRBV10-3 with TRBJ1-5; weak D call: TRBD1 (5 bases). The germline V gene encodes CDR1 ENHRY and CDR2 SYGVKD. The V end lost 4 bases, the J end lost 3 bases, and 7 bases lay between the germline ends. The CDR3 is 13 residues long. As DNA, the CDR3 is TGTGCCATCAGTGTACAGGACAATCAGCCCCAGCATTTT. It is translated as CAISVQDNQPQHF.

The chain employs TRBV19 and TRBJ1-3, with D possibly being TRBD1 (6 bases). Trimming removed 5 bases from V and 10 bases from J, with 18 bases in between. CDR1 is LNHDA and CDR2 is SQIVND in the germline V gene (reference sequence). This CDR3 comprises 14 residues. The CDR3 nucleotides are TGTGCCAGTAGTCAGACAGGAACCTCAAGGACCATATATTTT. Translated, it gives CASSQTGTSRTIYF.

The rearrangement links TRBV6-1 to TRBJ1-5, with D possibly matching TRBD1 (6 bases). This CDR3 is built from 16 residues. V gave up 2 bases and J gave up 0 bases, with 11 bases separating them. Germline V lookup: CDR1 MNHNS, CDR2 SASEGT. For the CDR3, the DNA is TGTGCCAGCAGTGAAAGGGGGGGAGGTAGCAATCAGCCCCAGCATTTT. Translating it yields CASSERGGGSNQPQHF.

This chain uses TRBV5-1 with TRBJ1-2, with 9 bases matching TRBD1. V dropped 3 bases and J dropped 2; count of bases not matched to a gene: 11. The germline CDR1 and CDR2 sequences are SGHRS and YFSETQ. The length of the CDR3 is 17 residues. The CDR3 bases are TGCGCCAGCAGCTACATATCGGGACAGGGCCAGAACTATGGCTACACCTTC. It yields the protein CASSYISGQGQNYGYTF.

The chain combines TRBV2 with TRBJ2-7, with 8 bases that match TRBD1. Germline lookup yields CDR1 SNHLY and CDR2 FYNNEI. With V trimmed by 3 bases and J by 0 bases, 1 base remained unmatched. The CDR3 consists of 14 residues. The CDR3, as DNA: TGTGCCAGCAGTGAGGACAGGGACTCCTACGAGCAGTACTTC. Its translation is CASSEDRDSYEQYF.

The rearrangement joins TRBV4-3 to TRBJ2-2; D is ambiguous. This CDR3 comprises 14 residues. Trimming shortened V by 3 bases and J by 1 base, and 6 bases separated the two germline ends. CDR1 LGHNA and CDR2 YSLEER come from the germline V gene. DNA for the CDR3: TGCGCCAGCAGCCATTCAGAGAACACCGGGGAGCTGTTTTTT. This encodes CASSHSENTGELFF.

The chain has TRBV6-4 and TRBJ2-4; 7 bases are a match to TRBD2. The CDR3 has 14 amino acids. Germline lookup yields CDR1 MRHNA and CDR2 SNTAGT. The junction had 10 bases not matched to a gene; V was cut back by 6 bases and J by 8 bases. CDR3 sequence: CASRSGGLADIQYF. The CDR3 coding sequence is TGTGCCAGCAGGTCCGGGGGGTTGGCGGACATTCAGTACTTC.

CDR3 DNA: TGCGCCAGCAGCTTGAGGGGCAGGGGAGACACTGAAGCTTTCTTT. It encodes CASSLRGRGDTEAFF. The J gene is TRBJ1-1, the V gene TRBV5-1; D may be TRBD1 (6 bases). Per the germline V gene, CDR1 is SGHRS and CDR2 is YFSETQ. This CDR3 has 15 residues. V was cut by 1 base and J by 3 bases, with 13 bases left in between.

The chain is built from TRBV27 and TRBJ2-7; 11 bases are shared with TRBD1. V lost 4 bases and J lost 6; bases outside the gene matches: 11. Germline V gene lookup returns CDR1 MNHEY and CDR2 SMNVEV (reference sequence). This CDR3 comprises 16 residues. This CDR3 reads CASSSYPGTGGSEQYF. For the CDR3, the DNA is TGTGCCAGCAGTTCCTATCCAGGGACAGGGGGGAGCGAGCAGTACTTC.

A word on this clone: At one end, the junction sequence differs from germline, possibly due to a read error. V and J are TRBV9 and TRBJ2-2, with 8 bases matching TRBD1. The germline CDR1 and CDR2 sequences are SGDLS and YYNGEE. The CDR3 spans 14 residues. CDR3 DNA sequence: TGTGCCGGCAGCCTCACAGGGGGCACCGGGGAGCTGTTTTTT. Protein sequence: CAGSLTGGTGELFF.

The genes are TRBV20-1 and TRBJ2-7; the D is unclear. This CDR3 has 11 residues. V was cut by 3 bases and J by 7 bases, with 10 bases left in between. Germline-derived CDR1 and CDR2 are DFQATT and SNEGSKA (reference sequence). CDR3 amino acids: CSARSALEQYF. In DNA form, the CDR3 reads TGCAGTGCTAGGTCCGCGCTGGAGCAGTACTTC.

J is TRBJ1-1 and V is TRBV7-2; no reliable D call. The CDR3 runs to 18 residues. CDR1 SGHTA and CDR2 FQGNSA come from the germline V gene. V lost 1 base, J lost 5 bases, and 23 bases lay in between. The CDR3 DNA follows: TGTGCCAGCAGCTTAGTCTCTCCGAAACATATTTATAAAACTGAAGCTTTCTTT. Residues: CASSLVSPKHIYKTEAFF. Looking up the rest from reference TRBV7-2 and TRBJ1-1 gives the full variable domain: GAGVSQSPSNKVTEKGKDVELRCDPISGHTALYWYRQSLGQGLEFLIYFQGNSAPDKSGLPSDRFSAERTGGSVSTLTIQRTQQEDSAVYLCASSLVSPKHIYKTEAFFGQGTRLTVV.

The genes are TRBV7-9 and TRBJ1-1, with D possibly matching TRBD1 (6 bases). Germline assignment: CDR1 SEHNR and CDR2 FQNEAQ (reference sequence). Trimming cost V 4 bases and J 0 bases, with 9 bases left between them. The CDR3 is 14 amino acids. DNA for the CDR3: TGTGCCAGCAGCTCAGGGGCCCTGAACACTGAAGCTTTCTTT. Protein sequence: CASSSGALNTEAFF.

The chain uses TRBV7-9 and TRBJ1-6, with 10 bases that match TRBD1. V was pared by 6 bases and J by 8 bases, with 7 bases of the junction left unmatched. CDR1 and CDR2 (germline): SEHNR, FQNEAQ (reference sequence). The CDR3 totals 15 residues. CDR3 amino acids: CASSPGQGLDSPLHF. For the CDR3, the DNA is TGTGCCAGCAGTCCGGGACAGGGGCTTGATTCACCCCTCCACTTT. Full variable domain (missing parts from reference TRBV7-9 and TRBJ1-6): DTGVSQNPRHKITKRGQNVTFRCDPISEHNRLYWYRQTLGQGPEFLTYFQNEAQLEKSRLLSDRFSAERPKGSFSTLEIQRTEQGDSAMYLCASSPGQGLDSPLHFGNGTRLTVT.

Turning to this clone: The CDR3 does not close with the conserved phenylalanine or tryptophan, likely indicating a read error. The rearrangement links TRBV18 to TRBJ1-6; possibly TRBD1 for D (5 bases). Trimming removed 0 bases from V and 9 bases from J, with 12 bases in between. Germline V CDR1 and CDR2: KGHSH, LQKENI. The CDR3 consists of 15 residues. The CDR3 sequence is CASSPPVREGSPLHC. DNA of the CDR3: TGTGCCAGCTCACCACCGGTCAGGGAAGGTTCACCCCTCCACTGT.

The rearrangement uses TRBV2 and TRBJ2-7, with 9 bases matching TRBD1. Germline V gives CDR1 SNHLY, CDR2 FYNNEI. This CDR3 spans 15 amino acids. Trimming took 6 bases from V and 0 from J; bases not matched to a gene: 6. CDR3 bases: TGTGCCAGCAGGCTTGTGACAGGGGGCTCCTACGAGCAGTACTTC. This gives the protein CASRLVTGGSYEQYF. Filled out from reference TRBV2 and TRBJ2-7, the complete variable domain reads EPEVTQTPSHQVTQMGQEVILRCVPISNHLYFYWYRQILGQKVEFLVSFYNNEISEKSEIFDDQFSVERPDGSNFTLKIRSTKLEDSAMYFCASRLVTGGSYEQYFGPGTRLTVT.

The rearrangement uses TRBV5-8 and TRBJ1-5, with D perhaps TRBD1 (5 bases). This CDR3 contains 15 residues. The V end lost 0 bases, the J end lost 1 base, and 8 bases lay between the germline ends. Germline V gene data show CDR1 as SGHTS and CDR2 as YDEGEE. CDR3 sequence reads: CASSLDRTSNQPQHF. CDR3 sequence (DNA): TGTGCCAGCAGCTTGGACAGGACGAGCAATCAGCCCCAGCATTTT.

The chain has TRBV6-6 and TRBJ1-2; possible D gene TRBD1, 5 bases. This CDR3 contains 15 residues. Per germline, CDR1 MNHNY and CDR2 SVGAGI (reference sequence). V lost 0 bases, J lost 8 bases, and 16 bases lay in between. The CDR3 nucleotides read TGTGCCAGCAGTTACTCCAGCAGGGTCGGATTGGGCTACACCTTC. Translation: CASSYSSRVGLGYTF.

This chain uses TRBV11-2 with TRBJ2-1; a weak D match, TRBD1 (6 bases). V shed 0 bases and J shed 4 bases, with 13 bases lying between them. Germline CDR1 is SGHAT and CDR2 is FQNNGV. There are 16 residues in the CDR3. The CDR3 region is CASSLEGQGIYNEQFF. Written as DNA, the CDR3 is TGTGCCAGCAGCTTAGAAGGGCAGGGGATTTACAATGAGCAGTTCTTC.

V gene TRBV18 combines with J gene TRBJ1-1; D possibly corresponds to TRBD1 (6 bases). This CDR3 spans 16 amino acids. Germline V gene data show CDR1 as KGHSH and CDR2 as LQKENI. V shed 1 base and J shed 2 bases, with 14 bases lying between them. The CDR3 sequence: CASSPLQGLSNTEAFF. Written as DNA, the CDR3 is TGTGCCAGCTCACCACTCCAGGGGTTGAGTAACACTGAAGCTTTCTTT.